The rows below give T cell receptor beta chains drawn from one sample of a study of T cell repertoires in cytomegalovirus infection. TCRdb independently ran MiXCR on the reads; one entry per CDR3 protein. Counted here are roughly 500,000 distinct CDR3 sequences, more than 15% occurring once; the ten biggest clones make up around 25%. The sequenced sample was CD8+ T cells from PBMCs. The receptor set was obtained from a human donor in good health (CMV status not recorded). Some clones in this sample may be carry-over from other donors' samples. Both conserved end residues are part of each CDR3. The order of the fields is clone size, V gene, D gene, J gene, CDR3 protein, CDR3 DNA. A D gene is named only where the DNA matches it firmly. Rows give clone size only sometimes, using once, few, many, or a class for an expanded clone.

>many|TRBV7-3|.|TRBJ1-6
CASSLQDSPLHF
TGTGCCAGCAGCTTACAAGATTCACCCCTCCACTTT
>many|TRBV7-2|.|TRBJ1-5
CASSPDDNSNQPQHF
TGTGCCAGCAGCCCGGACGATAATAGCAATCAGCCCCAGCATTTT
>few|TRBV9|.|TRBJ1-2
CASTPYGRNNYGYTF
TGTGCCAGCACCCCCTACGGACGAAATAACTATGGCTACACCTTC
>few|TRBV3-1|.|TRBJ2-7
CASSQDPQGTYEQYF
TGTGCCAGCAGCCAAGATCCCCAGGGAACCTACGAGCAGTACTTC
>few|TRBV15|TRBD2|TRBJ2-5
CAIDSGGAPMAQYF
TGTGCCATCGACAGCGGGGGGGCCCCCATGGCCCAGTACTTC
>.|TRBV4-2|TRBD1|TRBJ2-5
CASSQVIGEDREETQYF
TGTGCCAGCAGCCAAGTAATAGGAGAGGACAGGGAGGAGACCCAGTACTTC
>many|TRBV7-8|.|TRBJ2-7
CASSVDAAYEQYF
TGTGCCAGCAGCGTGGACGCGGCCTACGAGCAGTACTTC
>few|TRBV6-6|TRBD1|TRBJ1-5
CASSYVSTGPNQPQHF
TGTGCCAGCAGTTACGTGTCGACAGGGCCTAATCAGCCCCAGCATTTT
>few|TRBV15|TRBD1|TRBJ1-2
CATSRDSTESNYGYTF
TGTGCCACCAGCCGGGACAGTACTGAATCTAACTATGGCTACACCTTC
>.|TRBV5-1|.|TRBJ2-2
CASSWRRGELFF
TGCGCCAGCAGCTGGAGGCGTGGGGAGCTGTTTTTT
>.|TRBV6-1|TRBD1|TRBJ1-1
CASSDGTGYTEAFF
TGTGCCAGCAGTGATGGGACAGGGTACACTGAAGCTTTCTTT
>.|TRBV6-6|.|TRBJ1-5
CASSPSTEGEQPQHF
TGTGCCAGCAGTCCTTCTACAGAGGGGGAACAGCCCCAGCATTTT
>few|TRBV7-8|.|TRBJ2-7
CASSLWDWKDEQYF
TGTGCCAGCAGCCTATGGGACTGGAAAGACGAGCAGTACTTC
>many|TRBV7-8|.|TRBJ2-1
CASSLGRLGNEQFF
TGTGCCAGCAGCTTAGGGAGGTTGGGCAATGAGCAGTTCTTC
>.|TRBV28|TRBD2|TRBJ2-2
CASSLALAGGTGELFF
TGTGCCAGCAGCCTGGCACTAGCGGGAGGGACCGGGGAGCTGTTTTTT
>few|TRBV27|.|TRBJ1-2
CASSLSKGDYGYTF
TGTGCCAGCAGTTTATCAAAGGGGGACTATGGCTACACCTTC
>few|TRBV6-5|.|TRBJ1-2
CASSYSVRAGHVYGYTF
TGTGCCAGCAGTTACTCGGTCAGGGCGGGACACGTCTATGGCTACACCTTC
>many|TRBV6-1|.|TRBJ1-2
CASSSTGNRYGYTF
TGTGCCAGCAGTTCCACAGGGAACCGCTATGGCTACACCTTC
>.|TRBV4-1|.|TRBJ1-3
CASSQDTGLRGNTIYF
TGCGCCAGCAGCCAAGATACAGGGCTGAGGGGAAACACCATATATTTT
>.|TRBV3-1|TRBD1|TRBJ1-4
CASSQDGTGHWTNEKLFF
TGTGCCAGCAGCCAAGACGGGACAGGGCATTGGACTAATGAAAAACTGTTTTTT
>many|TRBV6-1|.|TRBJ2-1
CASRLNYNEQFF
TGTGCCAGCAGACTCAACTACAATGAGCAGTTCTTC
>.|TRBV12-5|TRBD1|TRBJ1-3
CASAQGGGPGNTIYF
TGTGCTAGTGCCCAGGGGGGGGGGCCTGGAAACACCATATATTTT
>few|TRBV29-1|TRBD1|TRBJ1-5
CSVAGQGDSNQPQHF
TGCAGCGTGGCGGGACAGGGGGATAGCAATCAGCCCCAGCATTTT
>few|TRBV29-1|.|TRBJ2-7
CSVGGELYEQYF
TGCAGCGTTGGAGGTGAGCTCTACGAGCAGTACTTC
>many|TRBV7-9|.|TRBJ1-2
CASSFPEFRLSNYGYTF
TGTGCCAGCAGCTTTCCAGAGTTCAGATTGAGTAACTATGGCTACACCTTC
>few|TRBV30|TRBD1|TRBJ2-1
CAWSPGTGLYNEQFF
TGTGCCTGGAGCCCCGGGACAGGGCTCTACAATGAGCAGTTCTTC
>many|TRBV11-2|.|TRBJ2-7
CASSLDRTVNYEQYF
TGTGCCAGCAGCTTAGACCGGACGGTGAACTACGAGCAGTACTTC
>many|TRBV7-9|.|TRBJ2-1
CASSPTLGANEQFF
TGTGCCAGCAGCCCCACACTAGGGGCCAATGAGCAGTTCTTC
>many|TRBV28|.|TRBJ2-1
CASSFGSPEQFF
TGTGCCAGCAGTTTTGGTAGTCCCGAGCAGTTCTTC
>few|TRBV30|TRBD1|TRBJ2-3
CAWSALGQGSTDTQYF
TGTGCCTGGAGTGCCCTTGGACAGGGTTCAACAGATACGCAGTATTTT
>.|TRBV6-6|.|TRBJ2-3
CASSLRGGDTQYF
TGTGCCAGCAGCTTAAGGGGGGGAGATACGCAGTATTTT